This TCR beta chain is drawn from a study of blood T cell repertoires in COVID-19. About the research overall: The United States, Italy and Spain were the sources of the acute and convalescent COVID-19 samples. Nucleic acid was either cDNA or gDNA, and it came from T cells, B-cell-depleted T cells, or PBMCs.

Original processing methods: Scientists estimated how many nucleated cells there were by amplifying reference gene primers. Assay used: immunoSEQ multiplex PCR; TCRdb lists only in-frame clones, some missing. Clone size and V and J calls were adopted from that table, with D and trimming inferred from the DNA. The sample lists around 300,000 clones; roughly 85% were seen once. The CDR3 has 13 amino acids. The germline CDR1 and CDR2 sequences are SGHAT and FQNNGV. The ends were cut back, 8 bases at V and 4 bases at J, with 13 bases in the middle. The chain recombines TRBV11-2 with TRBJ2-3; perhaps TRBD2 as D (6 bases). What was sequenced was peripheral blood. The sequence came from an older woman with acute or convalescent COVID-19. CDR3 residues: CASGIPGADTQYF. For the CDR3, the DNA is TGTGCCAGCGGAATCCCGGGGGCAGATACGCAGTATTTT.